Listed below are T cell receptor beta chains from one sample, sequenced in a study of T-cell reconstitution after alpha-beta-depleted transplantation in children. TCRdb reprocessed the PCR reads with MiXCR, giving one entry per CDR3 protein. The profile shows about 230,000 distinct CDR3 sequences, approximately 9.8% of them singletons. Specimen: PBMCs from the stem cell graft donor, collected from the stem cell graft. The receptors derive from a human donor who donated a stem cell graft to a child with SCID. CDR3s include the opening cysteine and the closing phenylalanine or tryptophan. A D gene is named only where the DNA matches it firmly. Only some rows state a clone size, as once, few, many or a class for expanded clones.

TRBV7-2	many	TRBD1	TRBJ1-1	TGTGCCAGCAGCTTAGGGACAGGGGCCTTTGAAGCTTTCTTT	CASSLGTGAFEAFF
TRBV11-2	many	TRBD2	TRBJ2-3	TGTGCCACCACACGGGGTGGGCTAGCGGGGGCAGATACGCAGTATTTT	CATTRGGLAGADTQYF
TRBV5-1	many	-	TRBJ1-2	TGCGCCAGCAGCTTACGGGAAACAATGTTCGGCTACACCTTC	CASSLRETMFGYTF
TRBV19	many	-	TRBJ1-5	TGTGCCAGTAGTTCACGTGCGAGGGAGAGCAATCAGCCCCAGCATTTT	CASSSRARESNQPQHF
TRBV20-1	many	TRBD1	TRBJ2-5	TGCAGTGCCGAAAGGGGGCAGGAGACCCAGTACTTC	CSAERGQETQYF
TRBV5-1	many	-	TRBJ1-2	TGCGCCAGCAGCTTGGCGGGGGTAGGAACTAACTATGGCTACACCTTC	CASSLAGVGTNYGYTF
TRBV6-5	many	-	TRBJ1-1	TGTGCCAGCATCTACCACGCTCGAGCTTTCTTT	CASIYHARAFF
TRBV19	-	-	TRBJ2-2	TGTGCCAGTAGTATCGCCGGGGCGGGCACCGGGGAGCTGTTTTTT	CASSIAGAGTGELFF
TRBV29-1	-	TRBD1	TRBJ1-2	TGCAGCGTTGCCCGGGACAGGGGTCTCTATGGCTACACCTTC	CSVARDRGLYGYTF
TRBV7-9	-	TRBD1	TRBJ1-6	TGTGCCAGCAGCCCCCGACAGGGGGGATCACCCCTCCACTTT	CASSPRQGGSPLHF
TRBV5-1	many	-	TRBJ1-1	TGCGCCAGCAGCCCCGGCCCCTTGGATACTGAAGCTTTCTTT	CASSPGPLDTEAFF
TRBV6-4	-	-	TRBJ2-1	TGTGCCAGCAGTGATGCTGTTATCGGGGGGCCCTTAAATGAGCAGTTCTTC	CASSDAVIGGPLNEQFF
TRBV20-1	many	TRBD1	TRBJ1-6	TGCAGTGCCCCGAACAGGGGATCGATTAATTCACCCCTCCACTTT	CSAPNRGSINSPLHF
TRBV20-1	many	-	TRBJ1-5	TGCAGTGCTAGTCAATCCGGGGGGTATAGCAATCAGCCCCAGCATTTT	CSASQSGGYSNQPQHF
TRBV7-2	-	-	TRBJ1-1	TGTGCCAGCAGCTGGAGCGGACAGTTGAACACTGAAGCTTTCTTT	CASSWSGQLNTEAFF